These T cell receptor beta chains were read from a single sample in a study of blood T cell repertoires in COVID-19. Assay: immunoSEQ multiplex PCR; the TCRdb copy retains only in-frame clones and omits some. The sample lists about 200,000 clones, about 82% occurring once. The sequencing input was peripheral blood. These receptors all come from a man in his fifties or sixties with COVID-19, enrolled during active disease. The CDR3 runs from the conserved cysteine through the conserved F or W. The D gene is left open where the match is weak. A row's size may be missing; if present it is once, few, many or a size class.

clone size	V gene	J gene	D gene	CDR3 protein	CDR3 DNA
NA	TRBV24-1	TRBJ2-7	NA	CATSAGWEQYF	TGTGCCACCAGTGCAGGTTGGGAGCAGTACTTC
NA	TRBV25-1	TRBJ2-7	NA	CASSLISGPREQYF	TGTGCCAGCAGCCTTATCTCAGGGCCCAGGGAGCAGTACTTC
NA	TRBV28	TRBJ2-3	NA	CASLSSSTDTQYF	TGTGCCAGTTTATCTTCCAGCACAGATACGCAGTATTTT
NA	TRBV29-1	TRBJ2-3	NA	CSVEDRQNTDTQYF	TGCAGCGTTGAAGATCGACAGAACACAGATACGCAGTATTTT
few	TRBV30	TRBJ2-1	NA	CAWSVLGTDNEQFF	TGTGCCTGGAGTGTACTAGGCACAGACAATGAGCAGTTCTTC
NA	TRBV20-1	TRBJ2-3	TRBD2	CSASPLQGGRADTQYF	TGCAGTGCCAGTCCCCTCCAGGGCGGGAGGGCAGATACGCAGTATTTT
NA	TRBV6-4	TRBJ2-1	TRBD1	CASSAGTGGVGEQFF	TGTGCCAGCAGTGCCGGGACAGGGGGTGTGGGTGAGCAGTTCTTC
NA	TRBV30	TRBJ1-2	NA	CAWKRTGTNYGYTF	TGTGCCTGGAAACGGACTGGGACTAACTATGGCTACACCTTC
NA	TRBV6-5	TRBJ2-7	TRBD1	CASSYTAGGPYEQYF	TGTGCCAGCAGTTACACCGCAGGGGGTCCCTACGAGCAGTACTTC
NA	TRBV29-1	TRBJ2-1	TRBD2	CSVEGGASGRASYNEQFF	TGCAGCGTTGAAGGGGGGGCTAGCGGGAGGGCCTCCTACAATGAGCAGTTCTTC
NA	TRBV11-2	TRBJ2-1	NA	CASSSGSVWGNEQFF	TGTGCCAGCAGCTCGGGGTCAGTTTGGGGCAATGAGCAGTTCTTC
NA	TRBV3-1/TRBV3-2	TRBJ1-1	NA	CASSPGQVNTEAFF	TGTGCCAGCAGCCCGGGACAAGTTAACACTGAAGCTTTCTTT
once	TRBV18	TRBJ1-2	TRBD1	CASSPTGQGAYGYTF	TGTGCCAGCTCACCAACAGGACAGGGGGCATATGGCTACACCTTC
NA	TRBV5-1	TRBJ1-1	TRBD1	CASSPGGTEAFF	TGCGCCAGCAGCCCAGGGGGCACTGAAGCTTTCTTT
NA	TRBV4-3	TRBJ1-5	NA	CASSQDQYSNQPQHF	TGCGCCAGCAGCCAAGACCAGTATAGCAATCAGCCCCAGCATTTT
NA	TRBV27	TRBJ2-3	TRBD2	CASSLGTSGSHTQYF	TGTGCCAGCAGTTTAGGGACTAGCGGGTCGCATACGCAGTATTTT
NA	TRBV10-1	TRBJ2-1	TRBD1	CASSESRTGRYNEQFF	TGCGCCAGCAGTGAGTCAAGGACAGGCCGCTACAATGAGCAGTTCTTC
NA	TRBV6-2/TRBV6-3	TRBJ1-1	NA	CASSYGGRNTEAFF	TGTGCCAGCAGTTACGGGGGGAGGAACACTGAAGCTTTCTTT
NA	TRBV7-9	TRBJ2-2	NA	CASSYLQGNPTTGELFF	TGTGCCAGCAGCTACCTACAGGGAAACCCCACCACCGGGGAGCTGTTTTTT
NA	TRBV24-1	TRBJ1-4	TRBD1	CATSDPGTGNEKLFF	TGTGCCACCAGTGATCCCGGGACAGGGAATGAAAAACTGTTTTTT
NA	TRBV12-5	TRBJ1-6	NA	CASGQNYSPLHF	TGTGCTAGTGGTCAGAATTATTCACCCCTCCACTTT
NA	TRBV5-1	TRBJ1-1	NA	CASRLELDTEAFF	TGCGCCAGCAGGCTAGAACTGGACACTGAAGCTTTCTTT